One and the same sample provided the 24 T cell receptor beta chains below, sequenced in a study of blood T cell repertoires in COVID-19. The method was immunoSEQ multiplex PCR; TCRdb's version includes in-frame clones alone and lacks a portion of them. Found here are almost 500,000 clones, approximately 86% of them singletons; the top ten hold roughly 8%. The sequenced material came from PBMCs or T cells enriched from blood (not recorded which). The receptor source for this set is a woman in her sixties or seventies who had recovered from COVID-19.

V usage is TRBV24-1 and J usage is TRBJ2-6; D is uncertain. The CDR3 loop spans 16 amino acids. Germline V lookup: CDR1 KGHDR, CDR2 SFDVKD. The V end was cut by 7 bases, the J end by 0 bases, with 12 bases between. CDR3 DNA: TGTGCCACCAGCTCCATTTCTACCTCTGGGGCCAACGTCCTGACTTTC. Translated: CATSSISTSGANVLTF.

CDR3 residues: CATSRRDGGISPQHF. CDR3 nucleotides: TGTGCCACCAGCAGACGAGACGGGGGAATCTCTCCCCAGCATTTT. This chain joins TRBV15 and TRBJ1-5, with D possibly being TRBD1 (5 bases). The germline V and J ends were trimmed by 2 bases and 10 bases, with 18 bases remaining between them. This CDR3 region has 15 residues. Germline CDR1 reads LNHNV; CDR2 reads YYDKDF (reference sequence).

The V and J genes are TRBV6-1 and TRBJ2-4; D call uncertain. Per germline, CDR1 MNHNS and CDR2 SASEGT. The CDR3 is 16 residues long. Trimming stripped 1 base from V and 0 bases from J, with 10 bases between. CDR3 residues: CASSEEDHLAKNIQYF. CDR3 nucleotide sequence: TGTGCCAGCAGTGAAGAAGATCACTTAGCCAAAAACATTCAGTACTTC.

The chain combines TRBV3-1 (or the pseudogene TRBV3-2) with TRBJ2-7; 9 nucleotides agree with TRBD1. V trimming: 4 bases; J trimming: 3 bases; junction bases outside the gene matches: 7. The CDR3 contains 15 residues. Per the germline V gene, CDR1 is LGHDT and CDR2 is YNNKEL (reference sequence). The CDR3 loop reads CASSLGTGTLYEQYF. The CDR3 nucleotides are TGTGCCAGCAGCCTAGGGACAGGGACTCTCTACGAGCAGTACTTC.

The chain uses TRBV18 and TRBJ2-2; D is possibly TRBD1 (5 bases). The CDR3 totals 14 residues. The ends were cut back, 3 bases at V and 5 bases at J, with 10 bases in the middle. Germline CDR1 and CDR2: KGHSH and LQKENI. CDR3 sequence reads: CASSPDQGTGELFF. In nucleotides, the CDR3 is TGTGCCAGCTCACCGGACCAGGGAACCGGGGAGCTGTTTTTT.

This sequence joins TRBV24-1 and TRBJ1-4; no clear D. Germline V gene data show CDR1 as KGHDR and CDR2 as SFDVKD. The CDR3 extends over 16 amino acids. Between the trimmed V and J ends, which lost 4 bases and 5 bases, there was a span of 16 bases. CDR3 nucleotide sequence: TGTGCCACCAGTGAGGCCGCGGGGATGGGGAATGAAAAACTGTTTTTT. As protein: CATSEAAGMGNEKLFF.

The chain recombines TRBV5-1 with TRBJ1-1; 8 bases agree with TRBD1. The ends lost 4 bases at V and 1 base at J; junction bases unmatched: 6. CDR3 length: 15 residues. Per germline, CDR1 SGHRS and CDR2 YFSETQ. DNA for the CDR3: TGCGCCAGCAGCCCCCGTGACAGGGGGAACACTGAAGCTTTCTTT. Protein: CASSPRDRGNTEAFF. Full variable domain (outside the CDR3, taken from reference TRBV5-1 and TRBJ1-1): KAGVTQTPRYLIKTRGQQVTLSCSPISGHRSVSWYQQTPGQGLQFLFEYFSETQRNKGNFPGRFSGRQFSNSRSEMNVSTLELGDSALYLCASSPRDRGNTEAFFGQGTRLTVV.

This rearrangement joins TRBV23-1 to TRBJ1-6, with 9 bases aligning to TRBD1. TRBV23-1 is classed as an ORF, of uncertain function. The junction had 16 bases not matched to a gene; V was cut back by 10 bases and J by 0 bases. This CDR3 contains 19 residues. The chain's CDR3 is CAKKPDRGFHSSYNSPLHF. The CDR3 DNA is TGCGCCAAAAAACCGGACAGGGGTTTCCATAGCTCCTATAATTCACCCCTCCACTTT.

This chain uses TRBV7-8 with TRBJ1-2; 7 bases map to TRBD1. The V segment lost 4 bases and the J segment 1 base; nucleotides outside the gene matches: 12. CDR3 length equals 17 residues. Germline CDR1 is SGHVS and CDR2 is FQNEAQ. CDR3 amino acids: CASSYTPYRGGNYGYTF. DNA for the CDR3: TGTGCCAGCAGCTATACCCCCTACAGGGGAGGTAACTATGGCTACACCTTC.

This chain links TRBV9 with TRBJ2-7; D is perhaps TRBD2 (6 bases). The CDR3 sequence is 12 residues long. Trimming shortened V by 0 bases and J by 6 bases, and 7 bases separated the two germline ends. From germline, CDR1 is SGDLS and CDR2 YYNGEE. The CDR3 nucleotides are TGTGCCAGCAGCGTAGTGGGGGGCGAGCAGTACTTC. It encodes CASSVVGGEQYF.

The chain combines TRBV4-1 with TRBJ1-4, with D perhaps TRBD1 (5 bases). This CDR3 contains 14 residues. The V gene lost 0 bases and the J gene lost 6 bases, with 8 bases spanning the gap. CDR1 is MGHRA and CDR2 is YSYEKL in the germline V gene. The chain's CDR3 is CASSQEGGDEKLFF. Written as DNA, the CDR3 is TGCGCCAGCAGCCAAGAGGGGGGAGATGAAAAACTGTTTTTT.

The rearrangement links TRBV5-1 to TRBJ2-2; TRBD2 aligns across 8 bases. The CDR3 length is 17 residues. The germline gives CDR1 SGHRS, CDR2 YFSETQ. With V trimmed by 0 bases and J by 4 bases, 8 bases remained unmatched. The CDR3 bases are TGCGCCAGCAGCTTGGCCCCGGGGGGGCCGGTCACCGGGGAGCTGTTTTTT. This encodes CASSLAPGGPVTGELFF.

The chain uses TRBV30 and TRBJ2-3; TRBD1 is a possible D gene (5 bases). V lost 0 bases, J lost 6 bases, and 22 bases lay in between. CDR1 is GTSNPN, CDR2 SVGIG, per germline (reference sequence). The CDR3 extends over 17 amino acids. In DNA, the CDR3 is TGTGCCTGGAGTGTATCCCGCAGGGTGTCCGTATCCGATACGCAGTATTTT. This gives the protein CAWSVSRRVSVSDTQYF.

V is TRBV4-1 and J is TRBJ2-1; 11 bases agree with TRBD2. The germline gives CDR1 MGHRA, CDR2 YSYEKL. The CDR3 has 16 amino acids. Trimming took 4 bases from V and 7 from J; bases not matched to a gene: 9. The CDR3 loop reads CASSRFSGGAVNEQFF. DNA for the CDR3: TGCGCCAGCAGCCGGTTTAGCGGGGGGGCCGTTAATGAGCAGTTCTTC.

V gene TRBV6-1 combines with J gene TRBJ2-7; D may be TRBD2 (5 bases). Germline V gene data show CDR1 as MNHNS and CDR2 as SASEGT. Between the trimmed V and J ends, which lost 1 base and 0 bases, there was a span of 13 bases. This CDR3 region has 16 residues. The CDR3 DNA reads TGTGCCAGCAGTGAAGGGGGAGTTTTTTACTCCTACGAGCAGTACGTC. Protein: CASSEGGVFYSYEQYV.

This clone was seen only a few times. V usage is TRBV2 and J usage is TRBJ1-5; D uncertain. Germline CDR1 is SNHLY and CDR2 is FYNNEI. V was pared by 6 bases and J by 2 bases, with 14 bases between. This CDR3 is built from 15 residues. DNA of the CDR3: TGTGCCAGCAGCGGTCCCGGTGGAGGCAATCAGCCCCAGCATTTT. Amino acids: CASSGPGGGNQPQHF.

The chain uses TRBV6-5 and TRBJ1-2; 10 nucleotides match TRBD1. The CDR3 is 15 residues long. The trim removed 2 bases at V and 1 base at J, leaving 1 base unmatched. Germline CDR1 is MNHEY and CDR2 is SVGAGI. CDR3 DNA sequence: TGTGCCAGCAGTTACCGGGACAGGGGTAACTATGGCTACACCTTC. Protein: CASSYRDRGNYGYTF.

The chain employs TRBV6-5 and TRBJ1-1; D unresolved. Germline V gives CDR1 MNHEY, CDR2 SVGAGI. Between the trimmed V and J ends, which lost 6 bases and 1 base, there was a span of 9 bases. The CDR3 is 13 residues long. CDR3 coding DNA: TGTGCCAGCAGCATCACACAGAACACTGAAGCTTTCTTT. Translation gives CASSITQNTEAFF.

The chain combines TRBV4-2 with TRBJ2-3; TRBD2 agrees at 8 bases. Losses at the gene ends were 0 bases for V and 4 bases for J; bases not matched to a gene: 6. The CDR3 runs to 16 residues. Germline CDR1 reads LGHNA; CDR2 reads YNFKEQ. The CDR3 is CASSQDFGLASDTQYF. For the CDR3, the DNA is TGTGCCAGCAGCCAAGATTTTGGACTAGCTTCAGATACGCAGTATTTT.

This rearrangement joins TRBV24-1 to TRBJ2-7; possibly TRBD1 for D (6 bases). Per germline, CDR1 KGHDR and CDR2 SFDVKD. The CDR3 spans 13 residues. The V and J ends lost 4 bases and 4 bases respectively, with 10 bases between them. In DNA, the CDR3 is TGTGCCACCAGTGACCAGGACAGTTACGAGCAGTACTTC. Protein sequence: CATSDQDSYEQYF.

With respect to this clone: The same CDR3 is also encoded by other DNA sequences in this sample. This sequence joins TRBV27 and TRBJ1-2; 9 nucleotides agree with TRBD1. This CDR3 has 13 residues. Germline V gives CDR1 MNHEY, CDR2 SMNVEV (reference sequence). Trimming removed 5 bases from V and 5 bases from J; junction bases left unmatched: 3. The CDR3 sequence is CASSPGTGYGYTF. For the CDR3, the DNA is TGTGCCAGCAGTCCGGGGACAGGGTATGGCTACACCTTC.

The chain is built from TRBV19 and TRBJ1-2; D remains unclear. The germline CDR1 and CDR2 sequences are LNHDA and SQIVND (reference sequence). V lost 3 bases, J lost 6 bases, and 17 bases lay in between. The CDR3 totals 15 residues. CDR3 coding DNA: TGTGCCAGTAGTATCTCCTTGGGCCAGGTGGATGGCTACACCTTC. Translating it yields CASSISLGQVDGYTF.

The chain couples TRBV14 to TRBJ1-2; 10 positions agree with TRBD1. The trim removed 4 bases at V and 8 bases at J, leaving 7 bases unmatched. The germline gives CDR1 SGHDN, CDR2 FVKESK. This CDR3 has 14 amino acids. The CDR3 DNA is TGTGCCAGCAGCCGTGACAGGGGGCCGGGGGGCTACACCTTC. Translated, it gives CASSRDRGPGGYTF.

The chain joins TRBV2 to TRBJ2-7; D is unresolved. The V end was cut by 2 bases, the J end by 6 bases, with 11 bases between. The CDR3 length is 13 residues. Per germline, CDR1 SNHLY and CDR2 FYNNEI. CDR3 DNA sequence: TGTGCCAGCAGTGAATACGGCAGGTCCGAGCAGTACTTC. Its protein product is CASSEYGRSEQYF.